A selection of T cell receptor beta chains follows, all from one sample in a study of blood T cells in healthy people across ages. TCRdb processed the 5' RACE reads anew with MiXCR; each CDR3 protein has one entry. Of roughly 720,000 distinct CDR3 sequences listed, 50% to 65% are singletons. Sequencing used blood. Every receptor here comes from an elderly man in good health. Both conserved end residues are part of each CDR3. D genes are given only for firm matches. Size is stated for part of the rows, as once, few or many counts, or as a class when the clone is expanded.

clone size	V gene	J gene	D gene	CDR3 protein	CDR3 DNA
NA	TRBV10-3	TRBJ2-5	TRBD1	CAIRGQGVETQYF	TGTGCCATCAGGGGACAGGGGGTGGAGACCCAGTACTTC
few	TRBV29-1	TRBJ2-5	TRBD1	CSVRQGKTQYF	TGCAGCGTCAGACAGGGCAAGACCCAGTACTTC
NA	TRBV7-2	TRBJ2-5	TRBD2	CASSLTSGGAGETQYF	TGTGCCAGCAGCTTGACTAGCGGGGGGGCCGGTGAGACCCAGTACTTC
once	TRBV27	TRBJ2-1	TRBD2	CASTGLAGMGRNEQFF	TGTGCCAGCACCGGACTAGCGGGAATGGGTCGCAATGAGCAGTTCTTC
few	TRBV13	TRBJ2-5	TRBD2	CASSRRTSGMRWETQYF	TGTGCCAGCAGCCGGAGGACTAGCGGGATGCGATGGGAGACCCAGTACTTC
NA	TRBV9	TRBJ2-2	TRBD1	CASSRDSERRLFF	TGTGCCAGCAGCCGGGACAGCGAAAGGAGGCTGTTTTTT
many	TRBV7-2	TRBJ2-5	NA	CASSSGGAGGNGKETQYF	TGTGCCAGCAGCTCAGGGGGGGCGGGAGGCAACGGCAAAGAGACCCAGTACTTC
NA	TRBV12-3/TRBV12-4	TRBJ2-1	TRBD2	CASSTLAGPNNEQFF	TGTGCCAGCAGTACACTAGCGGGACCCAACAATGAGCAGTTCTTC
few	TRBV10-3	TRBJ2-1	NA	CAISDYNFGSGSYNEQFF	TGTGCCATCAGTGATTATAATTTCGGTAGCGGCTCCTACAATGAGCAGTTCTTC
NA	TRBV28	TRBJ2-7	TRBD1	CASSLTLTGREQYF	TGTGCCAGCAGTCTCACCCTGACAGGGCGCGAGCAGTACTTC
NA	TRBV7-2	TRBJ2-7	TRBD2	CASSLGASGTPYEQYF	TGTGCCAGCAGCTTAGGGGCTAGCGGGACACCCTACGAGCAGTACTTC
few	TRBV4-1	TRBJ2-1	NA	CASSLFEDSSEEFF	TGCGCCAGCAGCCTCTTCGAGGACAGTTCCGAGGAGTTCTTC
NA	TRBV10-3	TRBJ2-2	NA	CAITLGGATGELFF	TGTGCCATCACCCTAGGGGGTGCCACCGGGGAGCTGTTTTTT
NA	TRBV7-3	TRBJ2-1	NA	CASSLIPTANEQFF	TGTGCCAGCAGCTTAATTCCTACCGCCAATGAGCAGTTCTTC
NA	TRBV20-1	TRBJ2-1	TRBD2	CSARDQPAGWNEQFF	TGCAGTGCTAGAGATCAGCCAGCGGGGTGGAATGAGCAGTTCTTC
NA	TRBV3-1	TRBJ2-3	NA	CASSQEGIRYAYF	TGTGCCAGCAGCCAAGAAGGGATCAGATACGCGTATTTT
few	TRBV9	TRBJ2-1	TRBD2	CASSVEGLAGYNEQFF	TGTGCCAGCAGCGTAGAAGGACTAGCGGGTTACAATGAGCAGTTCTTC
NA	TRBV6-6	TRBJ1-1	TRBD1	CASLQGFAEAFF	TGTGCCAGCCTACAGGGGTTCGCTGAAGCTTTCTTT
NA	TRBV20-1	TRBJ2-7	TRBD2	CSASQGGSSYEQYF	TGCAGTGCTAGCCAGGGCGGGAGCTCCTACGAGCAGTACTTC
once	TRBV28	TRBJ2-7	TRBD1	CASIHWTGQGSEQYF	TGTGCCAGCATCCATTGGACGGGACAGGGGTCCGAGCAGTACTTC
NA	TRBV5-1	TRBJ2-1	NA	CASSLQQGSYNEQFF	TGCGCCAGCAGCTTGCAACAGGGTTCCTACAATGAGCAGTTCTTC
NA	TRBV24-1	TRBJ2-5	NA	CATSDAGTHTFQETQYF	TGTGCCACCAGTGATGCCGGGACTCACACCTTCCAAGAGACCCAGTACTTC
NA	TRBV6-5	TRBJ2-7	NA	CASSYIRGLLGEQYF	TGTGCCAGCAGTTACATTCGGGGGCTCTTAGGCGAGCAGTACTTC
NA	TRBV20-1	TRBJ2-1	TRBD2	CSAPDLREKAGFEQFF	TGCAGTGCTCCAGATCTAAGAGAAAAAGCGGGGTTTGAGCAGTTCTTC
NA	TRBV20-1	TRBJ2-7	NA	CSAFRDVDSYEQYF	TGCAGTGCTTTTCGGGACGTAGACTCCTACGAGCAGTACTTC
few	TRBV28	TRBJ2-3	TRBD2	CASSFGAGGSTDTQYF	TGTGCCAGCAGTTTCGGAGCGGGAGGGAGCACAGATACGCAGTATTTT
few	TRBV4-1	TRBJ2-7	NA	CASSQETWNEQYF	TGCGCCAGCAGCCAAGAAACCTGGAACGAGCAGTACTTC
NA	TRBV9	TRBJ2-7	NA	CASSVDEGAYEQYF	TGTGCCAGCAGCGTAGACGAGGGAGCCTACGAGCAGTACTTC
NA	TRBV5-4	TRBJ2-7	TRBD2	CASSPGGGAPSVHEQYF	TGTGCCAGCAGCCCGGGGGGGGGAGCGCCGTCAGTACACGAGCAGTACTTC
NA	TRBV11-1	TRBJ2-1	NA	CASSSGRSSYNEQFF	TGTGCCAGCAGCTCGGGCCGGAGCTCCTACAATGAGCAGTTCTTC
few	TRBV6-1	TRBJ1-2	NA	CASMGTALGSYGYTF	TGTGCCAGCATGGGTACCGCACTGGGATCCTATGGCTACACCTTC
NA	TRBV4-1	TRBJ2-3	NA	CASSQYGSRDAYF	TGCGCCAGCAGCCAATACGGGAGCAGAGACGCGTATTTT
NA	TRBV11-3	TRBJ2-5	NA	CASSLNSGGTQYF	TGTGCCAGCAGCCTCAACTCCGGGGGGACCCAGTACTTC
NA	TRBV29-1	TRBJ2-1	NA	CSADIVTNGLEFF	TGCAGCGCCGACATTGTGACAAACGGTCTTGAGTTCTTC
NA	TRBV3-1	TRBJ2-1	NA	CAGSQEWRENEQFF	TGTGCCGGCAGCCAAGAATGGCGTGAGAATGAGCAGTTCTTC
NA	TRBV28	TRBJ2-5	TRBD1	CASSTLRDREETQYF	TGTGCCAGCAGCACCCTCCGGGACAGGGAAGAGACCCAGTACTTC
NA	TRBV3-1	TRBJ2-1	NA	CASSLLGSSSYNEQFF	TGTGCCAGCAGCCTTTTGGGGTCGAGCTCCTACAATGAGCAGTTCTTC
NA	TRBV20-1	TRBJ2-1	TRBD2	CSAQPGLASRNEQFF	TGCAGTGCTCAACCGGGACTAGCGTCTCGCAATGAGCAGTTCTTC
few	TRBV28	TRBJ2-3	NA	CASSQSRSTDTQYF	TGTGCCAGCAGTCAGAGCAGGAGCACAGATACGCAGTATTTT
NA	TRBV20-1	TRBJ2-3	TRBD2	CSAWGLAGPTDTQYF	TGCAGTGCTTGGGGACTAGCGGGCCCTACAGATACGCAGTATTTT
NA	TRBV29-1	TRBJ2-1	TRBD1	CSVRQGRNEQFF	TGCAGCGTTCGACAGGGCAGGAATGAGCAGTTCTTC
many	TRBV30	TRBJ2-5	TRBD2	CAWSRTSGQETQYF	TGTGCCTGGAGCCGGACTAGCGGACAAGAGACCCAGTACTTC
NA	TRBV29-1	TRBJ2-3	TRBD1	CSVLGQGRRYAYF	TGCAGCGTCTTAGGACAGGGCCGGCGATACGCGTATTTT
NA	TRBV20-1	TRBJ2-3	NA	CSAEGSGALGTDTQYF	TGCAGTGCAGAGGGGAGCGGAGCTTTAGGCACAGATACGCAGTATTTT
NA	TRBV20-1	TRBJ2-1	TRBD1	CSAQRGTGNNEQFF	TGCAGTGCCCAGAGAGGGACAGGGAACAATGAGCAGTTCTTC
NA	TRBV24-1	TRBJ2-5	TRBD1	CATSEPTGGQETQYF	TGTGCCACCAGTGAACCGACAGGGGGTCAGGAGACCCAGTACTTC
NA	TRBV25-1	TRBJ2-6	TRBD1	CASRGQGGSRANVLTF	TGTGCCAGCAGGGGACAGGGCGGGTCGAGGGCCAACGTCCTGACTTTC
NA	TRBV6-2/TRBV6-3	TRBJ2-2	NA	CARRVAGTGELFF	TGTGCCAGACGGGTTGCGGGGACCGGGGAGCTGTTTTTT
few	TRBV29-1	TRBJ2-3	NA	CSGKRQPLADTQYF	TGCAGCGGGAAGCGCCAGCCTCTAGCAGATACGCAGTATTTT
NA	TRBV25-1	TRBJ2-1	NA	CASSDWSGSYNEQFF	TGTGCCAGCAGTGATTGGTCTGGGTCCTACAATGAGCAGTTCTTC
NA	TRBV7-2	TRBJ2-1	NA	CASSPRGADNEQFF	TGTGCCAGCAGCCCGAGAGGGGCGGACAATGAGCAGTTCTTC